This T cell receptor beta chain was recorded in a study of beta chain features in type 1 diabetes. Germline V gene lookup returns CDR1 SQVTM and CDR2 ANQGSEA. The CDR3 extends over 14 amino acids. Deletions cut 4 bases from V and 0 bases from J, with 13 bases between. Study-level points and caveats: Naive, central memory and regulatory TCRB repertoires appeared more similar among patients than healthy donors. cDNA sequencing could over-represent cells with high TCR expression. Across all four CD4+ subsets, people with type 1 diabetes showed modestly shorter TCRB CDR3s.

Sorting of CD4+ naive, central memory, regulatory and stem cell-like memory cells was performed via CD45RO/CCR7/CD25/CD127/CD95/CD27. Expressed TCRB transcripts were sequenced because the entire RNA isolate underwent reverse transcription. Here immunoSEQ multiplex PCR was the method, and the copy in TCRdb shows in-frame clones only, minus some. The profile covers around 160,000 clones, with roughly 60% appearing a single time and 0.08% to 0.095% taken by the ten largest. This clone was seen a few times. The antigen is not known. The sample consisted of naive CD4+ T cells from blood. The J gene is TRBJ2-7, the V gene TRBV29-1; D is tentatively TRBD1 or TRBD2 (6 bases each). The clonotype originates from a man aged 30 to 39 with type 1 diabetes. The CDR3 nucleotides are TGCAGCGTTGTGGTTGCGGGACACTCCTACGAGCAGTACTTC. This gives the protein CSVVVAGHSYEQYF.